The T cell receptor (beta chain) under discussion was sequenced for a study of response to subunit inactivated influenza vaccine (dated 2018 in TCRdb). In terms of the full investigation: Deep quantitative profiling of the T cell receptor repertoire was used in the study to follow responses to a trivalent subunit inactivated influenza vaccine.

What the authors observed across the whole study: It was suggested by the authors that each seasonal influenza vaccination may recruit only a limited number of new T cells.

Libraries were prepared through RT-PCR. Sequencing instrument: Illumina HiSeq 2500. The public reads were reprocessed in TCRdb via fastp at Q25 and MiXCR, keeping in-frame beta chains. Identical CDR3 protein sequences are pooled into one entry, listed with their most common genes and DNA. This sample gives around 650,000 distinct CDR3 sequences in total; approximately 14% of them show up just once. In total, the top ten clones hold roughly 12% of the sample. From the cysteine up to the phenylalanine, the CDR3 has a length of 14 residues. Kept here is only the CDR3 DNA, which spans 42 bases and is read in frame from base 1. CDR1 is given as KGHSH and CDR2 as LQKENI, both from the germline V gene. The V and J ends are trimmed by 0 bases and 5 bases, leaving 7 bases between them. This clonotype was seen only a few times. This clone's antigen is unknown. No base-level quality is on record; no much larger clone is a single base apart.

The material sequenced was PBMCs from blood, taken about 11 days after vaccination. The TCR originated in a man in his fifties who received an inactivated influenza vaccine. Donor details come from another sample of the same person, matched by shared clones. The chain is assembled from TRBV18 and TRBJ2-2; TRBD2 is a possible D gene, resting on 5 matching bases. In nucleotide form, the sequence is TGTGCCAGCTCACCACCGGGGAGAACCGGGGAGCTGTTTTTT. It codes for CASSPPGRTGELFF.